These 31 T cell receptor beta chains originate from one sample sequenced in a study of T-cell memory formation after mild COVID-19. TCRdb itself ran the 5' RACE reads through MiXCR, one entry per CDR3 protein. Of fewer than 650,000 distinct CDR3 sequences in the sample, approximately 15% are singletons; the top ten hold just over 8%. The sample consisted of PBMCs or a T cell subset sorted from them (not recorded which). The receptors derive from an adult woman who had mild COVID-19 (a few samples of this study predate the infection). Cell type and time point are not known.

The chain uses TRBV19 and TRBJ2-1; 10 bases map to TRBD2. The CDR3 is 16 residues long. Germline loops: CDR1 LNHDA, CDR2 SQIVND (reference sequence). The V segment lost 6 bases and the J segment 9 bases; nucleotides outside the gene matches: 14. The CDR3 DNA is TGTGCCAGTAGGTTCGGAGCGGGAGGGAAGTCCGGTGAGCAGTTCTTC. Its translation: CASRFGAGGKSGEQFF.

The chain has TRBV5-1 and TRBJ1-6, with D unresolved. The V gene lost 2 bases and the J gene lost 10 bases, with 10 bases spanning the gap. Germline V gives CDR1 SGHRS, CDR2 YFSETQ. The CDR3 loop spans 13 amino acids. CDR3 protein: CASSFSDGSPLHF. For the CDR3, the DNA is TGCGCCAGCAGCTTTTCGGATGGGTCACCCCTCCACTTT.

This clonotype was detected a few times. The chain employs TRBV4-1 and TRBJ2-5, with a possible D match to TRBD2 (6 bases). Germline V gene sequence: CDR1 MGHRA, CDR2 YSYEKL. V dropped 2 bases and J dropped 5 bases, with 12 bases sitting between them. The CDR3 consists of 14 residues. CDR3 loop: CASSQPTSWETQYF. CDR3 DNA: TGCGCCAGCAGCCAACCCACTAGCTGGGAGACCCAGTACTTC.

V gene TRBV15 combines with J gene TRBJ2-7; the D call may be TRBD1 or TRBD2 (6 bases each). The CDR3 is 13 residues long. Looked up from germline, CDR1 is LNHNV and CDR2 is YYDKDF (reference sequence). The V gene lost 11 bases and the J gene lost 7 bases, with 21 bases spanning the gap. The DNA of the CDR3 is TGTGCCCGGAGGGGACATGGTATAAGAGAGCAGTACTTC. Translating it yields CARRGHGIREQYF.

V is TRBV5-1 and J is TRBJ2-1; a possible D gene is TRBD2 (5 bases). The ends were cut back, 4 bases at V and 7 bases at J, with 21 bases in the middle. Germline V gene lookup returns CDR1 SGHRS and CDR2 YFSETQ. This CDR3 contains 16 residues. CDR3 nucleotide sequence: TGCGCCAGCAGCACCGGGGAAGCCGTCCTAAAAAATGAGCAGTTCTTC. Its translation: CASSTGEAVLKNEQFF.

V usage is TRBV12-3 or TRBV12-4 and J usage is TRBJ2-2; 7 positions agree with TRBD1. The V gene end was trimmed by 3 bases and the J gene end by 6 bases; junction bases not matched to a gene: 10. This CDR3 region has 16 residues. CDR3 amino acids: CASSFLQTGIAGELFF. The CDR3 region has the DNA TGTGCCAGCAGTTTCCTCCAGACAGGGATCGCCGGGGAGCTGTTTTTT.

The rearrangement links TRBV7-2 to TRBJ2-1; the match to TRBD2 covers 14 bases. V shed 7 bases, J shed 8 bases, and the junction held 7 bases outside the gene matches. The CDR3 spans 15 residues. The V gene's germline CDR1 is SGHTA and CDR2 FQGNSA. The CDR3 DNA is TGTGCCAGCACCTTCGGGACTAGCGGGGGCCATGAGCAGTTCTTC. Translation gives CASTFGTSGGHEQFF.

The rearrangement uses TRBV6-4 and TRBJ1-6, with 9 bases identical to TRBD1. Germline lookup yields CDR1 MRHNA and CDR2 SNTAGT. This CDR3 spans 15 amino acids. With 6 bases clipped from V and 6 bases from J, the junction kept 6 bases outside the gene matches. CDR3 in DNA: TGTGCCAGCAGCGGAGGGACAGGGCTTAATTCACCCCTCCACTTT. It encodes CASSGGTGLNSPLHF.

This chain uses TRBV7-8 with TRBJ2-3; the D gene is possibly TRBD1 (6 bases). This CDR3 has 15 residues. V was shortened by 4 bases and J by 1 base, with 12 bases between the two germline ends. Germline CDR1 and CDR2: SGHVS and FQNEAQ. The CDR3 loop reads CASSSGTFRTDTQYF. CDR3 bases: TGTGCCAGCAGCTCGGGGACATTCCGCACAGATACGCAGTATTTT.

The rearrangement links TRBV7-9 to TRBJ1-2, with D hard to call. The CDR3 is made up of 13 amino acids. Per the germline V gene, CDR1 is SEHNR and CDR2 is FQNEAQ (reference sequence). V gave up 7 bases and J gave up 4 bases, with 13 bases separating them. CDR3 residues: CASTLGGGYGYTF. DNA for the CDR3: TGTGCCAGCACACTGGGCGGAGGCTATGGCTACACCTTC.

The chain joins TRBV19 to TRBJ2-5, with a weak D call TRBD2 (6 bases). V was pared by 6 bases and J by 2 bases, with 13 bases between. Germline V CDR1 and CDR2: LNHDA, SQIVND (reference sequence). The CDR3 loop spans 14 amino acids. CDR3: CASSHRRGQETQYF. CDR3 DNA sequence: TGTGCCAGTAGCCATCGCCGGGGGCAAGAGACCCAGTACTTC.

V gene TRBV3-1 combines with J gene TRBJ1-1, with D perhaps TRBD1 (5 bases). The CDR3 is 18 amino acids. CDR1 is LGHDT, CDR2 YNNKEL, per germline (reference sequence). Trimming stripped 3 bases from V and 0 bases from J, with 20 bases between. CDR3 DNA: TGTGCCAGCAGCCAGGATAGACTCACAGGCTTCATGAACACTGAAGCTTTCTTT. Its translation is CASSQDRLTGFMNTEAFF.

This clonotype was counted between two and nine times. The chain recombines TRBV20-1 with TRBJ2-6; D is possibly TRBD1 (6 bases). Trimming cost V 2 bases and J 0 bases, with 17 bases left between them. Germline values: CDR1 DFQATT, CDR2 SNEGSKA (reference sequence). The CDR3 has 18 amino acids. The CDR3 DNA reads TGCAGTGCTAGAAGGTCAGGGGTACCCTACTCTGGGGCCAACGTCCTGACTTTC. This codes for CSARRSGVPYSGANVLTF.

Here the CDR3 reads CAVGPAGYGYTF. The CDR3 bases are TGTGCCGTGGGACCGGCGGGCTATGGCTACACCTTC. The V and J genes are TRBV6-5 and TRBJ1-2; a possible D gene is TRBD1 (5 bases). The V gene's germline CDR1 is MNHEY and CDR2 SVGAGI. V was pared by 11 bases and J by 4 bases, with 14 bases between. The CDR3 sequence is 12 residues long.

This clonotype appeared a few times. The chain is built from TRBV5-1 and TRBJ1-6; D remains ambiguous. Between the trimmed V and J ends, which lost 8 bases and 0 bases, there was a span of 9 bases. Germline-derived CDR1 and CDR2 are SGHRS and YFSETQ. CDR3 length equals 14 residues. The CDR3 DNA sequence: TGCGCCAGTCAACACAACTCCTATAATTCACCCCTCCACTTT. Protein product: CASQHNSYNSPLHF.

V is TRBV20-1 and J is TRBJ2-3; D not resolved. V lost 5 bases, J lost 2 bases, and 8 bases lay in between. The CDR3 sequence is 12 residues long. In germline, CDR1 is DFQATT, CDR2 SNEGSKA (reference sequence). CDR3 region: CSAGRPTDTQYF. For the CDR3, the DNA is TGCAGTGCTGGAAGACCCACAGATACGCAGTATTTT.

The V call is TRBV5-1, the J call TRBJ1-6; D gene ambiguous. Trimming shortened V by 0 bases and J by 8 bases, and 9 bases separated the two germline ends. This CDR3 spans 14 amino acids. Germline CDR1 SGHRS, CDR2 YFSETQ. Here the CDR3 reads CASSLGGRYSPLHF. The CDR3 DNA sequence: TGCGCCAGCAGCTTGGGGGGAAGGTATTCACCCCTCCACTTT.

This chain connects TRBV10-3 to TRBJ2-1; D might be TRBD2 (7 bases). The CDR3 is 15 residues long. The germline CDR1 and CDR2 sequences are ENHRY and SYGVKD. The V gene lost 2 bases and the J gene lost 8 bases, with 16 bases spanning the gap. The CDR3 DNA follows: TGTGCCATCAGTGAGAGGGGGGGGGGCCCCCATGAGCAGTTCTTC. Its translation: CAISERGGGPHEQFF.

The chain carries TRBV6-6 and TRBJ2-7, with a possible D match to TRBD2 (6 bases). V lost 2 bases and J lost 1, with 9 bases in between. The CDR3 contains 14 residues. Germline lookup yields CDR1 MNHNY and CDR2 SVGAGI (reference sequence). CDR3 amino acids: CASSYPGSSYEQYF. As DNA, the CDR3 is TGTGCCAGCAGTTACCCCGGGAGTTCCTACGAGCAGTACTTC.

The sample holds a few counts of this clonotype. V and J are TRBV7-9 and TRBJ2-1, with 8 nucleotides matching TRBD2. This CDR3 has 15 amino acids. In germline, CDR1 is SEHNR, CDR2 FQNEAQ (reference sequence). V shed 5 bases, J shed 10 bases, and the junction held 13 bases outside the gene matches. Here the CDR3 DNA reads TGTGCCAGCAGCCCCCCAGGTAGTAGCGGGAAAGAGCAGTTCTTC. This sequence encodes CASSPPGSSGKEQFF.

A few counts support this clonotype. CDR3 in DNA: TGTGCCAGCAGCTTACCGTCGTTCCCCTACACCGGGGAGCTGTTTTTT. This translates into CASSLPSFPYTGELFF. The chain uses TRBV7-2 and TRBJ2-2; D is unclear. The CDR3 runs to 16 residues. Looked up from germline, CDR1 is SGHTA and CDR2 is FQGNSA. V was clipped by 2 bases and J by 3 bases, with 13 bases between them.

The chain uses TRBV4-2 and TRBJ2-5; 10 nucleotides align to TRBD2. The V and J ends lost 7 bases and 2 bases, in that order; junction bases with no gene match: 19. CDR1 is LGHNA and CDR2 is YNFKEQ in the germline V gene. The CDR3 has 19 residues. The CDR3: CASTARGLAGAGSQETQYF. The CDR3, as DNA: TGTGCCAGCACCGCAAGAGGGCTAGCGGGAGCTGGGTCGCAAGAGACCCAGTACTTC.

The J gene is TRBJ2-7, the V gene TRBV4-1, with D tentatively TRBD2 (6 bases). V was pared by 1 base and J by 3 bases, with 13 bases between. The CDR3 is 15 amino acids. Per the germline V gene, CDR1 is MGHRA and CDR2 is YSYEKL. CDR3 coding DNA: TGCGCCAGCAGCCAAGCGCTGGGAGGCTACTACGAGCAGTACTTC. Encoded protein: CASSQALGGYYEQYF.

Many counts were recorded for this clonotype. The CDR3 DNA is TGTGCCAGCAATCTAGCGGGGGGGCCTATTACGCAGTATTTT. Encoded protein: CASNLAGGPITQYF. The chain links TRBV12-3 or TRBV12-4 to TRBJ2-3, with 12 bases identical to TRBD2. This CDR3 is 14 amino acids long. The junction had 7 bases not matched to a gene; V was cut back by 7 bases and J by 8 bases.

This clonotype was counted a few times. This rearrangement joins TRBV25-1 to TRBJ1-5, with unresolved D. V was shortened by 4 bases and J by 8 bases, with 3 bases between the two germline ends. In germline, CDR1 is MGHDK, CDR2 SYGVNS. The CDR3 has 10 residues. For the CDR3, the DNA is TGTGCCAGCAGTGGGAAGCCCCAGCATTTT. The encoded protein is CASSGKPQHF. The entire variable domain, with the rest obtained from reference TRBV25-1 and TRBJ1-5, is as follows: EADIYQTPRYLVIGTGKKITLECSQTMGHDKMYWYQQDPGMELHLIHYSYGVNSTEKGDLSSESTVSRIRTEHFPLTLESARPSHTSQYLCASSGKPQHFGDGTRLSIL.

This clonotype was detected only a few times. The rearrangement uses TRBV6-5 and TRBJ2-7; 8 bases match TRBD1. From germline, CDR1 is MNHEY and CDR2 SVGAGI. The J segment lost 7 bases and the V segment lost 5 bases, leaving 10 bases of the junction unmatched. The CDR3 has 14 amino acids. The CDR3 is CASSLGTGPEEQYF. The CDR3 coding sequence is TGTGCCAGCAGTCTCGGGACAGGCCCCGAGGAGCAGTACTTC.

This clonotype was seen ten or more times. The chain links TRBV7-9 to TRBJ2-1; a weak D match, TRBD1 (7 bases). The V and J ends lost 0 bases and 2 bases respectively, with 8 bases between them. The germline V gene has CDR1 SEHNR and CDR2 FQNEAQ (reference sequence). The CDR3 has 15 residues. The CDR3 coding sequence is TGTGCCAGCAGCTTAGCCAGGGGGGCCTACAATGAGCAGTTCTTC. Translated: CASSLARGAYNEQFF.

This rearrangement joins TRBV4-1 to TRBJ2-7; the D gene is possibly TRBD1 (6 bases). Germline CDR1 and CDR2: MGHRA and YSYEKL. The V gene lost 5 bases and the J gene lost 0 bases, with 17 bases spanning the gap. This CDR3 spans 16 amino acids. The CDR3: CASSTKQGLGSYEQYF. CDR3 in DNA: TGCGCCAGCAGCACCAAACAGGGCTTGGGCTCCTACGAGCAGTACTTC.

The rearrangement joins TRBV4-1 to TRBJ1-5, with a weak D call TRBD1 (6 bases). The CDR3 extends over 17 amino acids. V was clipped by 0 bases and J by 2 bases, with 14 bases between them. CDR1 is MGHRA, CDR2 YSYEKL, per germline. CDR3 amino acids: CASSQDVGGGGNQPQHF. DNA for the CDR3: TGCGCCAGCAGCCAAGATGTAGGAGGGGGAGGCAATCAGCCCCAGCATTTT.

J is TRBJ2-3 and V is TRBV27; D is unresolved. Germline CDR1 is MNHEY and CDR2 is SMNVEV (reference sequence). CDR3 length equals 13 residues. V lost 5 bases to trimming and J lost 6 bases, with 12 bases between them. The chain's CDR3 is CASSRAPDDTQYF. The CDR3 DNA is TGTGCCAGCAGTCGCGCCCCCGACGATACGCAGTATTTT.

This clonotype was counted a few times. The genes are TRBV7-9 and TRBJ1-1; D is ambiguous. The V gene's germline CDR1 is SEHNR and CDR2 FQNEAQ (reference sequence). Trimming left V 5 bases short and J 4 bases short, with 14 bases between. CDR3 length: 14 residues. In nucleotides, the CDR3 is TGTGCCAGCAGCCCTAACCGGATTTCCACTGAAGCTTTCTTT. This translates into CASSPNRISTEAFF.